This entry features one T cell receptor beta chain sequence. This sample stems from a study of shared clonotypes between healthy human individuals. The repertoire was sequenced with immunoSEQ multiplex PCR; TCRdb's copy has only in-frame clones and lacks some. The table lists 1.6 million or so clones, 98% of them singletons, with around 0.33% in the top ten. V was pared by 2 bases and J by 7 bases, with 8 bases between. In germline, CDR1 is MNHEY, CDR2 SMNVEV (reference sequence). The CDR3 is made up of 12 amino acids. This receptor was identified in a man younger than 40 in good health. The chain combines TRBV27 with TRBJ1-2; weak D call: TRBD1 (5 bases). Source material: naive CD4+ T cells sorted from blood. Described subset: CD45RA+ positively selected. For the CDR3, the DNA is TGTGCCAGCAGTTTAAGGGGTGGTGGCTACACCTTC. This encodes CASSLRGGGYTF.